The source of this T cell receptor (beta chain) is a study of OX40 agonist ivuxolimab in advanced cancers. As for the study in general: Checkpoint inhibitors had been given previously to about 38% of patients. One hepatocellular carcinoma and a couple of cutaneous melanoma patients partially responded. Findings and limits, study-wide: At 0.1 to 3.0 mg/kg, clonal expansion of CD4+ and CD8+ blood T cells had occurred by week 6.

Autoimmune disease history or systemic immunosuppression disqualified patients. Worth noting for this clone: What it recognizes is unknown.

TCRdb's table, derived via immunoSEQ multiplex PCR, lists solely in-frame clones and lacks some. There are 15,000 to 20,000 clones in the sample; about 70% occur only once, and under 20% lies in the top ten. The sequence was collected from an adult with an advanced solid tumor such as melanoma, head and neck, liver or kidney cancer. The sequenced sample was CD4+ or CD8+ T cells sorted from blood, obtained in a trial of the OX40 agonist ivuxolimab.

The DNA for the CDR3 is TGTGCCAGCAGCCCAACGACAGAAATACATGGCTACACCTTC. This encodes CASSPTTEIHGYTF. V and J are TRBV11-3 and TRBJ1-2, with D perhaps matching TRBD1 (5 bases). The V end was cut by 5 bases, the J end by 6 bases, with 16 bases between. The germline V gene encodes CDR1 SGHNT and CDR2 YENEEA. The CDR3 is 14 residues long. Looking up the rest from reference TRBV11-3 and TRBJ1-2 gives the full variable domain: EAGVVQSPRYKIIEKKQPVAFWCNPISGHNTLYWYLQNLGQGPELLIRYENEEAVDDSQLPKDRFSAERLKGVDSTLKIQPAELGDSAVYLCASSPTTEIHGYTFGSGTRLTVV.